These T cell receptor beta chains were read from a single sample in a study of T-cell reconstitution after alpha-beta-depleted transplantation in children. TCRdb re-called the PCR reads with MiXCR, one entry per CDR3 protein. This table has about 610,000 distinct CDR3 sequences, roughly a tenth appearing once. Material: PBMCs from the stem cell graft donor, obtained from the stem cell graft. These receptors were taken from a human donor who donated a stem cell graft to a child with acute myeloid leukemia. CDR3s include the opening cysteine and the closing phenylalanine or tryptophan. The order of the fields is J gene, D gene, clone size, V gene, CDR3 protein, CDR3 DNA. The D gene is left open where the match is weak. Clone size appears in some rows only: once, few, many, or a class for an expanded clone.

>TRBJ2-1|NA|few|TRBV20-1
CSARDDGLLGNEQFF
TGCAGTGCTAGAGATGACGGACTCCTCGGCAATGAGCAGTTCTTC
>TRBJ2-1|NA|many|TRBV12-3/TRBV12-4
CASSSRAGNEQFF
TGTGCCAGCAGCTCTCGGGCAGGCAATGAGCAGTTCTTC
>TRBJ2-2|NA|many|TRBV7-2
CASSLGAGAELFF
TGTGCCAGCAGCTTAGGGGCGGGCGCGGAGCTGTTTTTT
>TRBJ2-1|TRBD2|NA|TRBV11-2
CASSPQRGNEQFF
TGTGCCAGCAGCCCTCAGCGGGGCAATGAGCAGTTCTTC
>TRBJ2-3|NA|many|TRBV6-5
CASSSSGHSSTDTQYF
NA
>TRBJ2-3|TRBD2|NA|TRBV11-1
CASSLPPGLAGSTDTQYF
TGTGCCAGCAGCCTCCCCCCGGGACTAGCGGGAAGCACAGATACGCAGTATTTT
>TRBJ2-7|TRBD2|NA|TRBV6-5
CASRQTSGLYEQYF
TGTGCCAGCAGACAGACTAGCGGCCTTTACGAGCAGTACTTC
>TRBJ2-1|NA|NA|TRBV6-2/TRBV6-3
CASITDGTINEQFF
TGTGCCAGCATAACGGACGGGACGATCAATGAGCAGTTCTTC
>TRBJ2-7|NA|few|TRBV10-3
CAISGPSYEQYF
TGTGCCATCAGCGGTCCCTCCTACGAGCAGTACTTC
>TRBJ2-3|TRBD2|few|TRBV20-1
CSASSGSTHTDTQYF
TGCAGTGCTTCTAGCGGGAGTACCCACACAGATACGCAGTATTTT
>TRBJ2-1|TRBD2|NA|TRBV6-5
CASSYFKGVGQREGNEQFF
TGTGCCAGCAGTTACTTCAAGGGGGTGGGTCAGCGGGAGGGCAATGAGCAGTTCTTC
>TRBJ2-7|NA|many|TRBV6-1
CASSRQGSKPYEQYF
TGTGCCAGCAGTAGGCAAGGGTCCAAACCCTACGAGCAGTACTTC
>TRBJ2-3|NA|NA|TRBV20-1
CSASIVPSSTDTQYF
TGCAGTGCTAGTATTGTCCCTAGCTCCACAGATACGCAGTATTTT
>TRBJ2-2|TRBD1|many|TRBV28
CASSGQGETGELFF
TGTGCCAGCAGCGGACAGGGAGAAACCGGGGAGCTGTTTTTT
>TRBJ2-7|NA|NA|TRBV29-1
CVVSRGWSYEQYF
TGCGTAGTCTCTCGCGGATGGTCCTACGAGCAGTACTTC
>TRBJ1-2|NA|few|TRBV5-1
CASSLVASVGYTF
TGCGCCAGCAGCTTGGTAGCCAGTGTCGGCTACACCTTC
>TRBJ2-5|TRBD2|few|TRBV5-1
CASSLGRTSGSGEETQYF
TGCGCCAGCAGCTTGGGCCGGACTAGCGGGAGCGGGGAAGAGACCCAGTACTTC
>TRBJ2-1|TRBD1|many|TRBV4-2
CASRGQGANNEQFF
TGTGCCAGCAGGGGACAGGGGGCCAACAATGAGCAGTTCTTC
>TRBJ2-3|NA|many|TRBV5-1
CASSQQGGRATDTQYF
TGCGCCAGCAGCCAACAGGGAGGGCGCGCAACAGATACGCAGTATTTT
>TRBJ2-3|NA|NA|TRBV20-1
CSARAWEQLTDTQYF
TGCAGTGCTAGAGCCTGGGAACAACTCACAGATACGCAGTATTTT
>TRBJ2-3|TRBD2|NA|TRBV13
CASSLSVSSGSGGADTQYF
TGTGCCAGCAGCTTAAGTGTTAGTAGCGGGAGTGGGGGCGCAGATACGCAGTATTTT
>TRBJ2-2|NA|NA|TRBV28
CASRLGGSRVTGELFF
TGTGCCAGCAGGCTAGGGGGTAGTAGGGTCACCGGGGAGCTGTTTTTT
>TRBJ2-1|TRBD2|many|TRBV6-1
CASSSTSGRAGYNEQFF
TGTGCCAGCTCCAGTACTAGCGGGAGGGCCGGCTACAATGAGCAGTTCTTC